This record looks at one TCR beta chain sequence and its context. This specimen belongs to a study of OX40 agonist ivuxolimab in advanced cancers. Background on the study: Patients received ivuxolimab, an agonistic anti-OX40 (CD134) antibody.

The table came from immunoSEQ multiplex PCR; TCRdb's copy has only in-frame clones and leaves some out. The table lists about 100,000 clones, about 88% of them singletons. Sample: CD4+ or CD8+ T cells sorted from blood, taken in a trial of the OX40 agonist ivuxolimab. The receptor's source is an adult with an advanced solid tumor such as melanoma, head and neck, liver or kidney cancer.

The CDR3 is CASSPGTGGGNSPLHF. In nucleotides, the CDR3 is TGTGCCAGCAGCCCAGGGACAGGGGGGGGGAATTCACCCCTCCACTTT. The chain joins TRBV5-4 to TRBJ1-6; 11 bases align to TRBD1. The germline gives CDR1 SGHNT, CDR2 YYREEE (reference sequence). Unmatched junction bases numbered 7, after V lost 4 bases and J lost 7 bases. The CDR3 spans 16 residues.